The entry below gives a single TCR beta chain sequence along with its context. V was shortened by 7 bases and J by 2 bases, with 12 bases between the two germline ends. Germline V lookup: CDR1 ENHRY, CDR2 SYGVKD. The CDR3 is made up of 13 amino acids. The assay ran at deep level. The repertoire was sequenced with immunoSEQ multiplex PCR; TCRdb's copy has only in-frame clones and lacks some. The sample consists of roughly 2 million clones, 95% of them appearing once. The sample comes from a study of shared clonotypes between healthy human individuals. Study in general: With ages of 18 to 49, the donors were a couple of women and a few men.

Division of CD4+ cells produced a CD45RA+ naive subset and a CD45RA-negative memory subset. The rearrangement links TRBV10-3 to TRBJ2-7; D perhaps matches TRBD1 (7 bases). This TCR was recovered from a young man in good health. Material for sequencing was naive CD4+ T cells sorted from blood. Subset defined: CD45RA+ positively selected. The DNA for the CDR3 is TGTGCCATCACCCCAGGGGGGCCCTACGAGCAGTACTTC. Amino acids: CAITPGGPYEQYF.